This is a list of T cell receptor beta chains from one sample in a study of shared clonotypes between healthy human individuals. Using immunoSEQ multiplex PCR, the repertoire was profiled, and TCRdb retains in-frame clones only, with some absent. The table lists fewer than 3 million clones, around 92% of them singletons. The material sequenced was naive CD4+ T cells from PBMCs. These receptors came from a man between 18 and 35 years old in good health. Some clones in this sample may be carry-over from other donors' samples. CDR3s include the opening cysteine and the closing phenylalanine or tryptophan. The D gene is left open where the match is weak. Only part of the rows carry a size: once, few, many, or a class if the clone is expanded.

>TRBV28|TRBJ1-5|.|.
CASNEQGVSNQPQHF
TGTGCCAGCAATGAACAGGGTGTAAGCAATCAGCCCCAGCATTTT
>TRBV28|TRBJ2-7|.|TRBD1
CASSLPVGTGPSYEQYF
TGTGCCAGCAGTTTACCCGTCGGGACAGGCCCTTCCTACGAGCAGTACTTC
>TRBV7-2|TRBJ1-1|.|.
CASSSWGRVTEAFF
TGTGCCAGCAGCTCCTGGGGGAGGGTCACTGAAGCTTTCTTT
>TRBV5-6|TRBJ1-2|.|.
CASSLLGRRGYTF
TGTGCCAGCAGCTTGTTGGGCCGGCGGGGCTACACCTTC
>TRBV19|TRBJ2-7|.|.
CASSIGVLREQYF
TGTGCCAGTAGTATTGGGGTTCTAAGGGAGCAGTACTTC
>TRBV14|TRBJ2-2|.|.
CASSQGFANTGELFF
TGTGCCAGCAGCCAAGGTTTCGCGAACACCGGGGAGCTGTTTTTT
>TRBV6-5|TRBJ1-5|.|.
CASSRKAGQPQHF
TGTGCCAGCAGTAGGAAGGCTGGACAGCCCCAGCATTTT
>TRBV7-9|TRBJ2-3|.|.
CASSLEGEDTQYF
TGTGCCAGCAGCTTAGAAGGGGAAGATACGCAGTATTTT
>TRBV5-4|TRBJ2-1|.|.
CASSQAPRNEQFF
TGTGCCAGCAGCCAAGCTCCTAGGAATGAGCAGTTCTTC
>TRBV28|TRBJ2-7|.|.
CASSSGAKSSYEQYF
TGTGCCAGCAGTTCAGGCGCTAAGAGCTCCTACGAGCAGTACTTC
>TRBV5-1|TRBJ1-1|.|TRBD1
CASSSTGTGYTEAFF
TGCGCCAGCAGCTCGACCGGGACAGGGTACACTGAAGCTTTCTTT
>TRBV19|TRBJ1-4|.|TRBD1
CASSTLGTGFNEKLFF
TGTGCCAGTAGCACCCTCGGGACAGGGTTTAATGAAAAACTGTTTTTT
>TRBV15|TRBJ2-3|.|.
CATSRDWDTQYF
TGTGCCACCAGCAGAGATTGGGATACGCAGTATTTT
>TRBV5-1|TRBJ1-1|.|.
CASTSSPPGWNTEAFF
TGCGCCAGCACCTCCTCTCCCCCAGGGTGGAACACTGAAGCTTTCTTT
>TRBV28|TRBJ1-1|.|.
CASGGTTEAFF
TGTGCCAGCGGAGGGACCACTGAAGCTTTCTTT
>TRBV28|TRBJ1-5|.|TRBD1
CASSYRQGAVNQPQHF
TGTGCCAGCAGTTATAGACAGGGGGCGGTCAATCAGCCCCAGCATTTT
>TRBV5-6|TRBJ2-7|.|.
CASSRTRGEQYF
TGTGCCAGCAGCCGAACTAGAGGCGAGCAGTACTTC
>TRBV7-9|TRBJ2-5|.|TRBD2
CASSLAHQAGGSETQYF
TGTGCCAGCAGCTTAGCCCATCAAGCGGGAGGGTCAGAGACCCAGTACTTC
>TRBV9|TRBJ2-2|.|.
CASSRRGGPGTGELFF
TGTGCCAGCAGTAGGAGAGGAGGGCCAGGCACCGGGGAGCTGTTTTTT
>TRBV4-1|TRBJ2-7|.|TRBD1
CASSQVRAGGPHEQYF
TGCGCCAGCAGCCAAGTGAGGGCAGGGGGCCCACACGAGCAGTACTTC
>TRBV10-1|TRBJ2-1|.|TRBD2
CASSEMGAGEQFF
TGCGCCAGCAGTGAGATGGGAGCGGGAGAACAGTTCTTC
>TRBV18|TRBJ1-2|few|TRBD1
CASSPDRVYGYTF
TGTGCCAGCTCACCCGACAGGGTCTATGGCTACACCTTC
>TRBV5-1|TRBJ1-3|.|.
CASSGGPVGSGNTIYF
TGCGCCAGCAGCGGGGGGCCAGTGGGCTCTGGAAACACCATATATTTT
>TRBV15|TRBJ1-1|.|.
CATSRRGLNTEAFF
TGTGCCACCAGCAGACGGGGACTTAACACTGAAGCTTTCTTT
>TRBV7-3|TRBJ2-3|.|.
CASSLSGHEADTQYF
TGTGCCAGCAGCTTAAGCGGACACGAGGCAGATACGCAGTATTTT
>TRBV7-9|TRBJ2-7|.|.
CASSSYDEQYF
TGTGCCAGCAGCTCGTACGACGAGCAGTACTTC
>TRBV2|TRBJ2-1|.|.
CASSAISSSYNEQFF
TGTGCCAGCAGTGCAATATCGAGCTCCTACAATGAGCAGTTCTTC
>TRBV19|TRBJ2-3|.|TRBD1
CASSLRTGGTDTQYF
TGTGCCAGTAGTCTGAGGACAGGGGGTACAGATACGCAGTATTTT
>TRBV7-8|TRBJ1-5|.|.
CASSLAGSGNQPQHF
TGTGCCAGCAGCTTAGCCGGGTCAGGGAATCAGCCCCAGCATTTT
>TRBV30|TRBJ1-1|few|.
CAWSVGGSITEAFF
TGTGCCTGGAGCGTAGGGGGATCGATCACTGAAGCTTTCTTT
>TRBV28|TRBJ1-5|.|.
CASSDQGRQPQHF
TGTGCCAGCAGTGATCAGGGGCGACAGCCCCAGCATTTT
>TRBV28|TRBJ1-6|.|TRBD1
CASRRQGWNSPLHF
TGTGCCAGCAGAAGACAGGGATGGAATTCACCCCTCCACTTT
>TRBV6-1|TRBJ2-2|.|TRBD2
CASSEVTSGSWSF
TGTGCCAGCAGTGAAGTCACTAGCGGGAGTTGGAGTTTT
>TRBV19|TRBJ1-5|.|.
CASSYSYNQPQHF
TGTGCCAGTAGTTACAGTTACAATCAGCCCCAGCATTTT
>TRBV11-2|TRBJ2-1|.|.
CASSSTRGTYNEQFF
TGTGCCAGCAGCTCTACCCGAGGCACCTACAATGAGCAGTTCTTC
>TRBV5-1|TRBJ2-4|.|TRBD2
CASSLVGLAGGQAKNIQYF
TGCGCCAGCAGCTTGGTTGGACTAGCGGGAGGGCAGGCCAAAAACATTCAGTACTTC
>TRBV29-1|TRBJ2-7|.|.
CSVVASYEQYF
TGCAGCGTTGTCGCCTCCTACGAGCAGTACTTC
>TRBV5-8|TRBJ2-1|.|.
CASSSGTHPYNEQFF
TGTGCCAGCAGCTCGGGGACACACCCCTACAATGAGCAGTTCTTC
>TRBV5-6|TRBJ2-7|.|.
CASSSGPPPYEQYF
TGTGCCAGCAGCTCTGGGCCACCCCCCTACGAGCAGTACTTC
>TRBV19|TRBJ2-2|.|.
CASSYRDLGELFF
TGTGCCAGTAGTTACAGGGATTTGGGGGAGCTGTTTTTT
>TRBV7-9|TRBJ2-2|once|TRBD2
CASSLKGLAGGTNTGELFF
TGTGCCAGCAGCCTAAAGGGACTAGCGGGAGGAACGAACACCGGGGAGCTGTTTTTT
>TRBV29-1|TRBJ2-5|.|TRBD1
CSGRGRETQYF
TGCAGCGGCAGGGGGCGCGAGACCCAGTACTTC
>TRBV6-5|TRBJ2-5|.|.
CASSYVRQETQYF
TGTGCCAGCAGTTACGTCCGACAAGAGACCCAGTACTTC
>TRBV10-2|TRBJ2-2|.|TRBD2
CASSESKGLAGTGELFF
TGCGCCAGCAGTGAGTCGAAAGGACTAGCGGGGACCGGGGAGCTGTTTTTT
>TRBV5-4|TRBJ2-1|.|.
CASSLWGYNEQFF
TGTGCCAGCAGCTTGTGGGGGTACAATGAGCAGTTCTTC
>TRBV9|TRBJ2-5|.|.
CASSVAVTNGAQYF
TGTGCCAGCAGCGTAGCGGTCACAAATGGGGCCCAGTACTTC
>TRBV18|TRBJ2-5|.|.
CASSPQGPQETQYF
TGTGCCAGCTCACCACAGGGTCCCCAAGAGACCCAGTACTTC
>TRBV28|TRBJ1-4|.|.
CASSSPNEKLFF
TGTGCCAGCAGTTCGCCAAATGAAAAACTGTTTTTT
>TRBV6-1|TRBJ2-1|.|TRBD2
CASSEAGLAGGRNNEQFF
TGTGCCAGCAGTGAAGCGGGACTAGCGGGAGGAAGGAACAATGAGCAGTTCTTC
>TRBV7-2|TRBJ2-7|.|.
CASSPRDFRREQYF
TGTGCCAGCAGCCCGAGGGACTTTCGAAGGGAGCAGTACTTC
>TRBV5-4|TRBJ2-7|.|TRBD2
CASSQGLAGVGSYEQYF
TGTGCCAGCAGCCAAGGACTAGCGGGAGTAGGTTCCTACGAGCAGTACTTC
>TRBV29-1|TRBJ1-5|.|.
CSVEGGPGRPQHF
TGCAGCGTTGAGGGCGGCCCGGGGCGGCCCCAGCATTTT
>TRBV2|TRBJ2-4|.|.
CASRNIAKNIQYF
TGTGCCAGCAGGAATATAGCCAAAAACATTCAGTACTTC
>TRBV10-1|TRBJ2-5|.|TRBD1
CASSAGTAQETQYF
TGCGCCAGCAGTGCCGGGACAGCCCAAGAGACCCAGTACTTC
>TRBV29-1|TRBJ1-1|.|TRBD1
CSVFGQGGGTEAFF
TGCAGCGTTTTTGGACAGGGGGGCGGAACTGAAGCTTTCTTT